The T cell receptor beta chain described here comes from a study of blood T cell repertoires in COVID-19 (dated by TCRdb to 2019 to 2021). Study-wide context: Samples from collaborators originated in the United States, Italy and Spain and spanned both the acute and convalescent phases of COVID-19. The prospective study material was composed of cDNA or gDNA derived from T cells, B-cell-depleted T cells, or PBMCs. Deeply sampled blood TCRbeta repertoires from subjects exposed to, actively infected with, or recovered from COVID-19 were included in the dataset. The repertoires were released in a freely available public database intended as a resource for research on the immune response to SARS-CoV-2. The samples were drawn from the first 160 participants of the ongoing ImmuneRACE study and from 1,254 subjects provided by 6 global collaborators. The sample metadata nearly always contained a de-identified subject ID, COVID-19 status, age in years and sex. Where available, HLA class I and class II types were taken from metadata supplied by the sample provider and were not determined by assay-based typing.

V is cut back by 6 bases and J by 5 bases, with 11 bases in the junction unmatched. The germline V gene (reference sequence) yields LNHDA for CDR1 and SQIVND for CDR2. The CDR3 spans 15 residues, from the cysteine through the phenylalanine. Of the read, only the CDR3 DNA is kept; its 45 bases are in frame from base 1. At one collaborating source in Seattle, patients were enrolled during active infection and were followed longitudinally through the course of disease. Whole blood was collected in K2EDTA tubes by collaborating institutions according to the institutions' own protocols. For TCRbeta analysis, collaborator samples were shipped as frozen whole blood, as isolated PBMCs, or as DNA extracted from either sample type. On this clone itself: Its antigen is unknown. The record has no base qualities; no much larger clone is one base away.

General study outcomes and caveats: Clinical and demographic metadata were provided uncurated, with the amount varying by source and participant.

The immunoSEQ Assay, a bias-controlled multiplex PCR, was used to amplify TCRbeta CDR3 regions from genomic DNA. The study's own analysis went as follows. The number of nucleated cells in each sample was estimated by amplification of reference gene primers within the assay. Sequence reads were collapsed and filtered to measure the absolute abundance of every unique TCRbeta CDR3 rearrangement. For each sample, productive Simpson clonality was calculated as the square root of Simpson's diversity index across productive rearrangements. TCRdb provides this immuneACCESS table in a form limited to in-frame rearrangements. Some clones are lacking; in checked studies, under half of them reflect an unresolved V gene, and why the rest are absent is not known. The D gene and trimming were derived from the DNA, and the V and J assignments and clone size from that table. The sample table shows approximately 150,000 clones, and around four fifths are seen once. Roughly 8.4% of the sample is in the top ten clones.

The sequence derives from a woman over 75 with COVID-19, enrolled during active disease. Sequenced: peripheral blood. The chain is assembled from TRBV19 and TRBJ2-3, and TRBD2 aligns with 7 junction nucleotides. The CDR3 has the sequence CASRPTRGGEDTQYF. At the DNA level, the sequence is TGTGCCAGTAGACCGACTAGGGGAGGGGAAGATACGCAGTATTTT.